The rows below give T cell receptor beta chains drawn from one sample of a study of T cells in localized non-small cell lung cancer. Generated by immunoSEQ multiplex PCR, the TCRdb table keeps only in-frame clones and is missing some. The sample records around 2,800 clones, about a quarter being singletons. The input for sequencing was normal lung tissue next to the tumor, taken before any cancer treatment. These receptors were collected from a male donor at least 60 years old with stage II lung adenocarcinoma. Each CDR3 is given with its conserved first and last residue. A D gene is named only where the DNA matches it firmly. Expanded clones get a size class; other rows say once, few or many, or leave the size out.

j_call clone_size v_call d_call cdr3_aa cdr3_nt
TRBJ1-2 medium-sized TRBV6-1 . CASSEAAGVYGYTF TGTGCCAGCAGTGAAGCAGCCGGAGTCTATGGCTACACCTTC
TRBJ2-7 . TRBV11-3 . CASSFNREGGQQYF TGTGCCAGCAGCTTCAACAGGGAGGGTGGGCAGCAGTACTTC
TRBJ2-1 few TRBV5-1 . CASSQDGGRYNEQFF TGCGCCAGCAGCCAAGATGGGGGAAGGTACAATGAGCAGTTCTTC
TRBJ2-7 few TRBV19 . CASSIKISYEQYF TGTGCCAGTAGTATTAAAATTTCCTACGAGCAGTACTTC
TRBJ1-5 . TRBV30 . CAWSLEVSNQPQHF TGTGCCTGGAGTCTAGAAGTTAGCAATCAGCCCCAGCATTTT
TRBJ1-4 . TRBV6-8 TRBD1 CASSYSSPGQVNEKLFF TGTGCCAGCAGTTACTCGTCCCCGGGACAGGTTAATGAAAAACTGTTTTTT
TRBJ2-1 medium-sized TRBV6-8 . CASSKGPGGYNEQFF TGTGCCAGCAGTAAAGGTCCCGGGGGATACAATGAGCAGTTCTTC
TRBJ2-7 medium-sized TRBV11-3 . CASSLRTRTYEQYF TGTGCCAGCAGCCTCCGGACACGAACCTACGAGCAGTACTTC
TRBJ2-1 . TRBV11-3 TRBD2 CASSLSSGPIDEQFF TGTGCCAGCAGCCTGTCTAGCGGGCCGATTGATGAGCAGTTCTTC
TRBJ1-3 . TRBV29-1 . CSVDGAGNTIYF TGCAGCGTTGATGGAGCTGGAAACACCATATATTTT
TRBJ2-4 few TRBV11-3 TRBD1 CASSLGTGRGNIQYF TGTGCCAGCAGCCTTGGGACAGGCAGAGGAAACATTCAGTACTTC
TRBJ2-7 few TRBV15 TRBD1 CATSTGTVPSEQYF TGTGCCACCAGCACAGGGACAGTCCCCTCCGAGCAGTACTTC
TRBJ1-4 . TRBV28 TRBD1 CASSAYYRGREKLFF TGTGCCAGCAGTGCCTATTACAGGGGTCGGGAAAAACTGTTTTTT
TRBJ1-5 few TRBV30 . CAWSVEGNQPQHF TGTGCCTGGAGTGTCGAGGGCAATCAGCCCCAGCATTTT
TRBJ2-7 few TRBV6-1 . CASSEAIGYEQYF TGTGCCAGCAGTGAAGCGATAGGTTACGAGCAGTACTTC
TRBJ1-4 few TRBV11-3 . CASSPDTATNEKLFF TGTGCCAGCAGCCCGGACACCGCAACTAATGAAAAACTGTTTTTT
TRBJ2-2 . TRBV12-1 . CASSFLWRIHRDLANTGELFF TGTGCCAGCAGCTTTCTATGGAGAATACACCGGGACTTAGCGAACACCGGGGAGCTGTTTTTT
TRBJ2-2 . TRBV11-3 TRBD1 CASSFNRGRTGELFF TGTGCCAGCAGCTTCAACAGGGGGCGTACCGGGGAGCTGTTTTTT
TRBJ2-7 few TRBV6-8 TRBD1 CASSQTGGGYEQYF TGTGCCAGCAGTCAGACAGGGGGTGGCTACGAGCAGTACTTC
TRBJ2-7 . TRBV14 . CASSSSRLRTAGEQYF TGTGCCAGCAGCTCAAGCCGACTGAGGACTGCCGGCGAGCAGTACTTC
TRBJ2-3 . TRBV4-1 . CASSQEGTSTDTQYF TGCGCCAGCAGCCAAGAGGGGACTAGCACAGATACGCAGTATTTT
TRBJ2-5 . TRBV28 TRBD1 CASSGGKETQYF TGTGCCAGCTCAGGGGGAAAAGAGACCCAGTACTTC
TRBJ2-3 few TRBV9 . CASNSGYTDTQYF TGTGCCAGCAACTCGGGGTACACAGATACGCAGTATTTT